The 18 T cell receptor beta chains reported below all come from one sample, sequenced in a study of cytomegalovirus exposure and HLA in healthy donors. Both 60 Vbeta primers and 13 Jbeta primers went into the PCR. Profiled with immunoSEQ multiplex PCR; TCRdb holds only in-frame clones, not every one. Of 160,000 or so clones listed, approximately 79% are singletons. Sample: PBMCs. These receptors were collected from a woman in her forties or fifties in good health and CMV-seropositive.

The chain carries TRBV7-9 and TRBJ1-5; D gene unclear. CDR3 length: 14 residues. The V gene's germline CDR1 is SEHNR and CDR2 FQNEAQ (reference sequence). V was trimmed by 2 bases and J by 1 base, leaving 6 bases between them. CDR3 residues: CASSLTTSNQPQHF. Written as DNA, the CDR3 is TGTGCCAGCAGCTTAACTACGAGCAATCAGCCCCAGCATTTT. The full variable domain, completed using reference TRBV7-9 and TRBJ1-5, is DTGVSQNPRHKITKRGQNVTFRCDPISEHNRLYWYRQTLGQGPEFLTYFQNEAQLEKSRLLSDRFSAERPKGSFSTLEIQRTEQGDSAMYLCASSLTTSNQPQHFGDGTRLSIL.

The CDR3 protein is CASSFRPGVDEQYF. The CDR3 DNA is TGTGCCAGCAGCTTCCGCCCAGGGGTCGACGAGCAGTACTTC. The rearrangement uses TRBV11-2 and TRBJ2-7, with D perhaps matching TRBD1 (6 bases). V was clipped by 3 bases and J by 5 bases, with 14 bases between them. There are 14 residues in the CDR3. Germline CDR1 and CDR2: SGHAT and FQNNGV. The full variable domain, with the rest looked up from reference TRBV11-2 and TRBJ2-7, is EAGVAQSPRYKIIEKRQSVAFWCNPISGHATLYWYQQILGQGPKLLIQFQNNGVVDDSQLPKDRFSAERLKGVDSTLKIQPAKLEDSAVYLCASSFRPGVDEQYFGPGTRLTVT.

Written as DNA, the CDR3 is TGTGCCAGCAGTCTAGCGGGGGGGCCCGCAGATACGCAGTATTTT. Translating gives CASSLAGGPADTQYF. The V call is TRBV7-2, the J call TRBJ2-3; 12 bases match TRBD2. CDR1 SGHTA and CDR2 FQGNSA come from the germline V gene. V was pared by 6 bases and J by 4 bases, with 5 bases of the junction left unmatched. This CDR3 has 15 residues.

The V and J genes are TRBV10-3 and TRBJ2-2; TRBD1 agrees at 8 bases. Germline V gene lookup returns CDR1 ENHRY and CDR2 SYGVKD. V shed 3 bases, J shed 3 bases, and the junction held 6 bases outside the gene matches. This CDR3 is built from 16 residues. CDR3 region: CAISDPQGADTGELFF. The CDR3 DNA follows: TGTGCCATCAGTGACCCCCAGGGGGCCGACACCGGGGAGCTGTTTTTT.

The gene calls are TRBV7-8 and TRBJ2-7; D uncertain. The length of the CDR3 is 13 residues. Looked up from germline, CDR1 is SGHVS and CDR2 is FQNEAQ. Between the trimmed V and J ends, which lost 2 bases and 6 bases, there was a span of 11 bases. CDR3 residues: CASSLKLGTEQYF. CDR3 bases: TGTGCCAGCAGCTTAAAGCTCGGTACCGAGCAGTACTTC.

The rearrangement joins TRBV2 to TRBJ1-1, with 8 bases that match TRBD1. With V trimmed by 6 bases and J by 5 bases, 8 bases remained unmatched. This CDR3 region has 14 residues. Germline loops: CDR1 SNHLY, CDR2 FYNNEI. As DNA, the CDR3 is TGTGCCAGCAGGACCCACAGGGGGAATACTGAAGCTTTCTTT. As protein: CASRTHRGNTEAFF.

The rearrangement uses TRBV7-2 and TRBJ1-2, with 8 bases matching TRBD1. CDR1 and CDR2 (germline): SGHTA, FQGNSA. This CDR3 comprises 15 residues. V dropped 7 bases and J dropped 7; count of bases not matched to a gene: 14. In DNA, the CDR3 is TGTGCCAGCACCTTCGACACAGGGGGGGTGCTTGGCTACACCTTC. Protein product: CASTFDTGGVLGYTF.

The chain recombines TRBV5-4 with TRBJ1-6; D not certain. The CDR3 spans 14 residues. Deletions cut 5 bases from V and 6 bases from J, with 12 bases between. In germline, CDR1 is SGHNT, CDR2 YYREEE (reference sequence). CDR3 sequence: CASRVEGSNSPLHF. The CDR3 DNA follows: TGTGCCAGCAGAGTAGAGGGTTCTAATTCACCCCTCCACTTT.

Concerning this clone itself: Other DNA sequences from this sample encode an identical CDR3 as well. The V and J genes are TRBV30 and TRBJ2-7, with D possibly being TRBD2 (7 bases). The CDR3 sequence is 13 residues long. The germline V and J ends were trimmed by 3 bases and 4 bases, with 13 bases remaining between them. The V gene's germline CDR1 is GTSNPN and CDR2 SVGIG (reference sequence). The CDR3 sequence: CAWRRGGAYEQYF. The CDR3 bases are TGTGCCTGGAGACGAGGGGGGGCTTACGAGCAGTACTTC.

In its sample, this clone was seen once. The V call is TRBV10-1, the J call TRBJ2-3, with D tentatively TRBD2 (5 bases). Germline-derived CDR1 and CDR2 are WNHNN and SYGVQD (reference sequence). This CDR3 region has 15 residues. Between the trimmed V and J ends, which lost 4 bases and 0 bases, there was a span of 11 bases. CDR3 loop: CASSAGGRSTDTQYF. The DNA of the CDR3 is TGCGCCAGCAGTGCCGGAGGACGGAGCACAGATACGCAGTATTTT.

The chain links TRBV19 to TRBJ2-7; the match to TRBD1 covers 9 bases. Per germline, CDR1 LNHDA and CDR2 SQIVND (reference sequence). The CDR3 has 13 residues. Losses at the gene ends were 11 bases for V and 3 bases for J; bases not matched to a gene: 8. The CDR3 sequence: CAGTGTGNYEQYF. CDR3 nucleotides: TGTGCCGGCACCGGGACAGGGAACTACGAGCAGTACTTC.

The chain couples TRBV10-3 to TRBJ1-1; the match to TRBD1 covers 9 bases. CDR1 and CDR2 from the germline V gene are ENHRY and SYGVKD. With 5 bases clipped from V and 4 bases from J, the junction kept 5 bases outside the gene matches. This CDR3 has 14 residues. The CDR3 protein is CAISQGQGITEAFF. Written as DNA, the CDR3 is TGTGCCATCAGTCAGGGACAGGGCATCACTGAAGCTTTCTTT.

This clone appeared a single time. The chain employs TRBV7-9 and TRBJ1-2, with 7 positions matching TRBD1. Germline V lookup: CDR1 SEHNR, CDR2 FQNEAQ (reference sequence). V gave up 5 bases and J gave up 6 bases; unmatched junction bases: 15. The CDR3 length is 16 residues. CDR3 sequence (DNA): TGTGCCAGCAGCCTGGGTGGGACAGCGCTTTTTCATGGCTACACCTTC. It translates to CASSLGGTALFHGYTF.

CDR3 bases: TGTGCCAGTAGCGACAGGGGAGGGCAGCCCCAGCATTTT. Translating it yields CASSDRGGQPQHF. V gene TRBV19 combines with J gene TRBJ1-5; 8 bases are shared with TRBD1. V lost 6 bases, J lost 7 bases, and 5 bases stayed unmatched. The germline gives CDR1 LNHDA, CDR2 SQIVND (reference sequence). The CDR3 has 13 amino acids.

The V call is TRBV18, the J call TRBJ2-1, with D possibly TRBD2 on 5 matching bases. Germline V gene lookup returns CDR1 KGHSH and CDR2 LQKENI. The CDR3 has 16 residues. The germline V and J ends were trimmed by 3 bases and 6 bases, with 18 bases remaining between them. The CDR3 nucleotides are TGTGCCAGCTCACCGACGAGAGAGCGACGGGGCAATGAGCAGTTCTTC. It is translated as CASSPTRERRGNEQFF.

This clone came up once. J is TRBJ2-7 and V is TRBV7-9, with a tentative D call TRBD2 (5 bases). The CDR3 covers 15 residues. V was cut by 1 base and J by 1 base, with 11 bases left in between. Germline lookup yields CDR1 SEHNR and CDR2 FQNEAQ (reference sequence). CDR3 residues: CASSLDGGSSYEQYF. The CDR3 DNA follows: TGTGCCAGCAGCTTAGATGGCGGGTCATCCTACGAGCAGTACTTC.

The chain uses TRBV9 and TRBJ1-2, with D perhaps matching TRBD1 (5 bases). The CDR3 spans 14 residues. V was clipped by 0 bases and J by 8 bases, with 14 bases between them. Germline V gene data show CDR1 as SGDLS and CDR2 as YYNGEE. CDR3 sequence reads: CASSVALGGEGYTF. In DNA form, the CDR3 reads TGTGCCAGCAGCGTAGCTTTGGGGGGAGAAGGCTACACCTTC.

The chain carries TRBV21-1 and TRBJ1-2. TRBV21-1 is a listed pseudogene. This CDR3 has 12 amino acids. The CDR3 sequence: CARDGESYGYTF. CDR3 DNA: TGTGCCAGAGACGGGGAAAGCTATGGCTACACCTTC.